This is a list of T cell receptor beta chains from one sample in a study of T cell responses to AZD1222 COVID-19 vaccine. Generated by immunoSEQ multiplex PCR, the TCRdb table keeps only in-frame clones and is missing some. Of 100,000 to 150,000 clones detected, just over 85% appear once; the ten largest clones hold roughly an eighth. The source was peripheral blood, collected on day 0 of AZD1222 vaccination. All receptors come from an adult in good health. Each CDR3 is given with its conserved first and last residue. A D gene is named only where the DNA matches it firmly. Rows give clone size only sometimes, using once, few, many, or a class for an expanded clone.

>.|TRBV2|TRBJ1-1|.
CASSEASFQNTEAFF
TGTGCCAGCAGTGAAGCCTCGTTCCAGAACACTGAAGCTTTCTTT
>.|TRBV9|TRBJ1-1|.
CASSVGGEGPEAFF
TGTGCCAGCAGCGTAGGAGGGGAGGGGCCTGAAGCTTTCTTT
>once|TRBV5-1|TRBJ1-1|.
CASSLGQAYTEAFF
TGCGCCAGCAGCTTGGGACAGGCGTACACTGAAGCTTTCTTT
>.|TRBV5-1|TRBJ2-5|.
CASSNRIQETQYF
TGCGCCAGCAGCAACAGAATCCAAGAGACCCAGTACTTC
>.|TRBV23-1|TRBJ1-2|.
CASSHSGRGANYGYTF
TGCGCCAGCAGTCACAGCGGGAGAGGGGCAAACTATGGCTACACCTTC
>.|TRBV9|TRBJ1-5|TRBD1
CASSVGQMNQPQHF
TGTGCCAGCAGCGTGGGACAGATGAATCAGCCCCAGCATTTT
>.|TRBV27|TRBJ2-7|TRBD2
CASSLNGLATYEQYF
TGTGCCAGCAGTTTAAATGGACTAGCGACCTACGAGCAGTACTTC
>.|TRBV2|TRBJ2-6|.
CASSGRGKGWANVLTF
TGTGCCAGCAGTGGGAGGGGCAAAGGCTGGGCCAACGTCCTGACTTTC
>few|TRBV12-2|TRBJ2-7|.
CASRPDKGFIRTGMNLYEQYF
TGTGCAAGTCGACCCGACAAGGGGTTCATACGAACAGGGATGAATCTCTACGAGCAGTACTTC
>.|TRBV10-3|TRBJ1-2|.
CAISVQGYGYTF
TGTGCCATCAGTGTCCAGGGCTATGGCTACACCTTC
>.|TRBV7-2|TRBJ2-3|.
CASSFPPLDTQYF
TGTGCCAGCAGCTTCCCCCCCCTAGATACGCAGTATTTT
>.|TRBV7-2|TRBJ2-5|TRBD1
CASSEGTGRETQYF
TGTGCCAGCAGCGAAGGGACAGGGAGGGAGACCCAGTACTTC
>.|TRBV12-5|TRBJ2-3|TRBD2
CASGLIGGRADADTQYF
TGTGCTAGTGGTTTGATCGGCGGGAGGGCCGATGCAGATACGCAGTATTTT
>many|TRBV6-4|TRBJ2-7|TRBD2
CASSDSGLRSEQYF
TGTGCCAGCAGTGACTCGGGACTACGAAGCGAGCAGTACTTC
>.|TRBV7-9|TRBJ2-3|TRBD2
CASSLVAGGPPDTQYF
TGTGCCAGCAGCTTAGTAGCGGGAGGACCCCCGGATACGCAGTATTTT
>.|TRBV2|TRBJ2-7|TRBD1
CASWETGTGAYEQYF
TGTGCCAGCTGGGAGACCGGGACAGGGGCCTACGAGCAGTACTTC
>.|TRBV2|TRBJ1-2|TRBD1
CASSFYRGRYGYTF
TGTGCCAGCAGTTTTTACAGGGGCCGATATGGCTACACCTTC